One sample yielded the 9 T cell receptor beta chains listed below, sequenced in a study of beta chain features in type 1 diabetes. Regarding the study as a whole: Moderate but significant shortening of TCRB CDR3s was recorded in all four CD4+ subsets from Type 1 diabetes patients.

Which antigens these TCRs recognize remains unknown. The study reverse transcribed the entire isolated RNA, so it sequenced expressed TCRB transcripts. Method: immunoSEQ multiplex PCR; TCRdb's copy keeps in-frame clones and lacks some. The sample records over 120,000 clones, about an eighth being singletons. Sequenced input: central memory CD4+ T cells from blood. These receptors all come from a man younger than 35 with type 1 diabetes.

This clone was counted a few times. The chain links TRBV29-1 to TRBJ1-1; D is uncertain. The CDR3 consists of 12 residues. V was shortened by 0 bases and J by 6 bases, with 8 bases between the two germline ends. CDR1 is SQVTM and CDR2 is ANQGSEA in the germline V gene. CDR3 sequence reads: CSVEDRIAEAFF. The CDR3 bases are TGCAGCGTTGAAGATCGCATAGCTGAAGCTTTCTTT.

This clone was observed a handful of times. The V and J genes are TRBV2 and TRBJ1-3; D remains ambiguous. The CDR3 consists of 17 residues. Between the trimmed V and J ends, which lost 4 bases and 2 bases, there was a span of 18 bases. In germline, CDR1 is SNHLY, CDR2 FYNNEI. CDR3 coding DNA: TGTGCCAGCAGTGGACTCAGGACCCGAGGCCCTGGAAACACCATATATTTT. This encodes CASSGLRTRGPGNTIYF.

This clone was seen a few times. This chain connects TRBV11-3 to TRBJ1-1; maybe TRBD1 (6 bases). Germline-derived CDR1 and CDR2 are SGHNT and YENEEA. V was pared by 8 bases and J by 1 base, with 11 bases between. The CDR3 length is 13 residues. In DNA, the CDR3 is TGTGCCAGCGCAACACAGGGGAACACTGAAGCTTTCTTT. This sequence encodes CASATQGNTEAFF. The complete variable domain, with remaining parts taken from reference TRBV11-3 and TRBJ1-1, reads EAGVVQSPRYKIIEKKQPVAFWCNPISGHNTLYWYLQNLGQGPELLIRYENEEAVDDSQLPKDRFSAERLKGVDSTLKIQPAELGDSAVYLCASATQGNTEAFFGQGTRLTVV.

This chain joins TRBV7-2 and TRBJ1-5; TRBD1 matches 7 bases. The germline V gene encodes CDR1 SGHTA and CDR2 FQGNSA. This CDR3 is 15 amino acids long. Germline trimming cut 5 bases from V and 3 bases from J; bases unmatched to any gene: 7. The CDR3, as DNA: TGTGCCAGCAGCCCGCCGGGACAGATCAATCAGCCCCAGCATTTT. Translation gives CASSPPGQINQPQHF.

The CDR3, as DNA: TGTGCCAGCAGCCAAGAGGCGGGGGGTACAGATACGCAGTATTTT. Translation gives CASSQEAGGTDTQYF. The gene calls are TRBV14 and TRBJ2-3; 8 nucleotides agree with TRBD2. The V and J ends lost 0 bases and 3 bases, in that order; junction bases with no gene match: 2. Germline-derived CDR1 and CDR2 are SGHDN and FVKESK. CDR3 size: 15 residues.

This chain links TRBV6-5 with TRBJ2-4, with D unresolved. The V gene's germline CDR1 is MNHEY and CDR2 SVGAGI. This CDR3 spans 16 amino acids. V was cut by 0 bases and J by 0 bases, with 9 bases left in between. CDR3 amino acids: CASSYSPGLAKNIQYF. The CDR3 coding sequence is TGTGCCAGCAGTTACTCGCCGGGTTTAGCCAAAAACATTCAGTACTTC.

The CDR3 DNA sequence: TGCGCCAGCAGCTTGTTCGGGAAGGAGAACACTGAAGCTTTCTTT. It encodes CASSLFGKENTEAFF. The V and J genes are TRBV5-1 and TRBJ1-1; D not certain. V was trimmed by 1 base and J by 1 base, leaving 11 bases between them. Looked up from germline, CDR1 is SGHRS and CDR2 is YFSETQ. The CDR3 spans 15 residues.

This clone has a handful of counts. This specimen includes other DNA sequences encoding the same CDR3. The chain links TRBV7-6 to TRBJ2-2; 8 nucleotides align to TRBD1. This CDR3 contains 15 residues. The V gene end was trimmed by 5 bases and the J gene end by 1 base; junction bases not matched to a gene: 3. The V gene's germline CDR1 is SGHVS and CDR2 FNYEAQ. The CDR3 reads CASSPGTGNTGELFF. The CDR3 DNA reads TGTGCCAGCAGCCCCGGGACAGGGAACACCGGGGAGCTGTTTTTT.

A few counts support this clone. The gene calls are TRBV30 and TRBJ2-7; D gene unclear. CDR1 is GTSNPN and CDR2 is SVGIG in the germline V gene (reference sequence). This CDR3 is built from 11 residues. V was cut by 4 bases and J by 4 bases, with 8 bases left in between. The CDR3 sequence: CAWTHNYEQYF. For the CDR3, the DNA is TGTGCCTGGACCCACAATTACGAGCAGTACTTC.